A single sample is the source of the 18 T cell receptor beta chains below, sequenced in a study of blood T cell repertoires in COVID-19. Produced via immunoSEQ multiplex PCR; TCRdb's table is partial and in-frame only. The data contain about 100,000 clones, about 80% of them singletons. The specimen sequenced was peripheral blood. The receptors here all came from a man aged 65 to 79 with active or convalescent COVID-19.

This clone has only a few counts. The gene calls are TRBV11-2 and TRBJ2-2, with TRBD2 matching 7 bases. The ends lost 8 bases at V and 3 bases at J; junction bases unmatched: 6. Germline CDR1 SGHAT, CDR2 FQNNGV. The CDR3 length is 14 residues. CDR3 sequence: CASGRTSYTGELFF. In nucleotides, the CDR3 is TGTGCCAGCGGGAGGACTAGTTACACCGGGGAGCTGTTTTTT.

The rearrangement joins TRBV6-5 to TRBJ2-3, with D perhaps TRBD1 (6 bases). With 6 bases removed from V and 5 bases from J, the gap between germline ends came to 12 bases. The CDR3 totals 13 residues. Germline CDR1 is MNHEY and CDR2 is SVGAGI. CDR3 coding DNA: TGTGCCAGCAGACTCTCAGGGGAAGATACGCAGTATTTT. Translating gives CASRLSGEDTQYF.

Notes on this clone: Other DNA sequences in this specimen translate into the identical CDR3. The CDR3 region is CASSLGLAGDYEQYF. Here the CDR3 DNA reads TGTGCCAGCAGCTTGGGGCTAGCGGGGGACTACGAGCAGTACTTC. The J gene is TRBJ2-7, the V gene TRBV5-4, with 10 bases identical to TRBD2. CDR1 is SGHNT, CDR2 YYREEE, per germline (reference sequence). The CDR3 is 15 residues long. Losses at the gene ends were 0 bases for V and 3 bases for J; bases not matched to a gene: 3.

V usage is TRBV4-1 and J usage is TRBJ2-7; 7 nucleotides agree with TRBD2. The CDR3 is 15 residues long. With 0 bases clipped from V and 5 bases from J, the junction kept 7 bases outside the gene matches. CDR1 and CDR2 from the germline V gene are MGHRA and YSYEKL. CDR3 in DNA: TGCGCCAGCAGCCAAGATCCCAGCGGGAACGACGAGCAGTACTTC. The encoded protein is CASSQDPSGNDEQYF.

The rearrangement links TRBV7-9 to TRBJ2-3, with 11 bases matching TRBD2. With 1 base clipped from V and 5 bases from J, the junction kept 14 bases outside the gene matches. CDR3 size: 19 residues. Germline V CDR1 and CDR2: SEHNR, FQNEAQ (reference sequence). CDR3 sequence (DNA): TGTGCCAGCAGCTTAGACCCCGGGACTAGCGGATTGAGGGGAGATACGCAGTATTTT. Its protein product is CASSLDPGTSGLRGDTQYF.

This chain links TRBV27 with TRBJ1-1; D gene uncertain. The germline gives CDR1 MNHEY, CDR2 SMNVEV (reference sequence). Trimming removed 2 bases from V and 5 bases from J, with 9 bases in between. The CDR3 extends over 13 amino acids. CDR3 loop: CASSLDGLTEAFF. CDR3 nucleotide sequence: TGTGCCAGCAGTTTAGATGGGCTAACTGAAGCTTTCTTT.

CDR3 sequence reads: CASSLASVETQYF. In nucleotides, the CDR3 is TGTGCCAGCAGCTTAGCCAGTGTCGAGACCCAGTACTTC. The V and J genes are TRBV7-2 and TRBJ2-5, with D uncertain. The CDR3 sequence is 13 residues long. Trimming cost V 0 bases and J 5 bases, with 7 bases left between them. Germline-derived CDR1 and CDR2 are SGHTA and FQGNSA.

CDR3 residues: CASNQGQPQHF. DNA of the CDR3: TGTGCCAGCAATCAGGGTCAGCCCCAGCATTTT. The V gene is TRBV12-3 or TRBV12-4, the J gene TRBJ1-5, with D possibly TRBD1 on 5 matching bases. V was trimmed by 7 bases and J by 6 bases, leaving 7 bases between them. The CDR3 has 11 residues.

The chain employs TRBV28 and TRBJ2-7; D is perhaps TRBD2 (6 bases). The CDR3 contains 15 residues. Germline loops: CDR1 MDHEN, CDR2 SYDVKM. V lost 5 bases and J 4 bases, leaving 18 bases between the germline ends. CDR3 nucleotide sequence: TGTGCCAGCAGTAGGAGGGGCCAACTGCAATACGAGCAGTACTTC. This encodes CASSRRGQLQYEQYF.

In its sample, this clone was seen a few times. The CDR3 sequence is CASSQSSGSWNEQYF. The CDR3 DNA sequence: TGTGCCAGCAGCCAAAGTAGCGGGAGTTGGAACGAGCAGTACTTC. The V and J genes are TRBV14 and TRBJ2-7; 9 nucleotides line up with TRBD2. The CDR3 has 15 amino acids. CDR1 and CDR2 (germline): SGHDN, FVKESK. V gave up 2 bases and J gave up 5 bases; unmatched junction bases: 7.

The chain carries TRBV3-1 (or the pseudogene TRBV3-2) and TRBJ1-1, with a weak D call TRBD1 (6 bases). CDR3 length: 14 amino acids. Germline V gene lookup returns CDR1 LGHDT and CDR2 YNNKEL (reference sequence). Trimming removed 2 bases from V and 1 base from J, with 8 bases in between. CDR3 region: CASSQLQGNTEAFF. CDR3 in DNA: TGTGCCAGCAGCCAATTACAGGGGAACACTGAAGCTTTCTTT.

The J gene is TRBJ2-2, the V gene TRBV15; 7 bases align to TRBD2. V gave up 1 base and J gave up 8 bases; unmatched junction bases: 16. The CDR3 runs to 18 residues. Germline V lookup: CDR1 LNHNV, CDR2 YYDKDF (reference sequence). DNA for the CDR3: TGTGCCACCAGCAGAGGCCCCGGGCCGGGGGGAATCTTGGGGGAGCTGTTTTTT. It codes for CATSRGPGPGGILGELFF.

The gene calls are TRBV19 and TRBJ2-7; 7 nucleotides align to TRBD2. In germline, CDR1 is LNHDA, CDR2 SQIVND (reference sequence). With 7 bases clipped from V and 4 bases from J, the junction kept 10 bases outside the gene matches. The CDR3 has 14 amino acids. The CDR3 region is CASKPSSGSYEQYF. DNA for the CDR3: TGTGCCAGTAAGCCTTCTAGCGGCTCGTACGAGCAGTACTTC.

A word on this clone: A junction end diverges from the germline sequence, so it may reflect a read error. The rearrangement joins TRBV2 to TRBJ1-2; D possibly corresponds to TRBD1 (5 bases). Per the germline V gene, CDR1 is SNHLY and CDR2 is FYNNEI. This CDR3 spans 12 amino acids. The CDR3 DNA sequence: TGTGCCAGCAGTGAACAGGGCCTGGCTAGGGGCTTC. Protein product: CASSEQGLARGF.

The sample holds one count of this clone. The rearrangement links TRBV5-1 to TRBJ1-2, with TRBD1 matching over 8 bases. The CDR3 extends over 14 amino acids. Germline V gene lookup returns CDR1 SGHRS and CDR2 YFSETQ. Trimming removed 6 bases from V and 2 bases from J; junction bases left unmatched: 6. The CDR3 DNA reads as TGCGCCAGCAACCGACAGGGGCCCAACTATGGCTACACCTTC. It is translated as CASNRQGPNYGYTF.

The J gene is TRBJ1-2, the V gene TRBV6-2 or TRBV6-3; unclear D gene. The ends were cut back, 10 bases at V and 10 bases at J, with 16 bases in the middle. The CDR3 sequence is 11 residues long. Per germline, CDR1 MNHEY and CDR2 SVGEGT. Here the CDR3 DNA reads TGTGCCACCACCCCCCCGGACTCCTACACCTTC. Translating gives CATTPPDSYTF.

The V call is TRBV5-1, the J call TRBJ2-7; D is perhaps TRBD2 (6 bases). This CDR3 has 14 residues. V lost 4 bases to trimming and J lost 0 bases, with 11 bases between them. Germline CDR1 and CDR2: SGHRS and YFSETQ. Here the CDR3 DNA reads TGCGCCAGCAGCATCGAGGGACTCTCCTACGAGCAGTACTTC. It encodes CASSIEGLSYEQYF.

This clone was counted a few times. The chain combines TRBV24-1 with TRBJ2-1, with D perhaps TRBD1 (7 bases). Trimming took off 1 base at V and 0 bases at J, with 12 bases between the two ends. The CDR3 loop spans 17 amino acids. Germline CDR1 is KGHDR and CDR2 is SFDVKD. CDR3 coding DNA: TGTGCCACCAGTGATTTTTGGGGGGACAGCTCCTACAATGAGCAGTTCTTC. This translates into CATSDFWGDSSYNEQFF.